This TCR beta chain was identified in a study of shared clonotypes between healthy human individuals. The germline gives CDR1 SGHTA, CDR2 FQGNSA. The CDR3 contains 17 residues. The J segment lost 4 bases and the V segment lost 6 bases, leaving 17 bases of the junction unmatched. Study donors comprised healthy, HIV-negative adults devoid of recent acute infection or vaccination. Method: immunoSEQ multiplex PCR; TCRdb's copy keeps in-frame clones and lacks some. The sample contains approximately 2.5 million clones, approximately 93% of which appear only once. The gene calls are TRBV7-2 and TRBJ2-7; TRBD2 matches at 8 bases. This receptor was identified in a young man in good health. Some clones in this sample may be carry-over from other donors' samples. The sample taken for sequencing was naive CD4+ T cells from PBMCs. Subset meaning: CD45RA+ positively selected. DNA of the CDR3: TGTGCCAGCAGTCCTCGGGTAGCGGGATTCCTTAAGTACGAGCAGTACTTC. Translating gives CASSPRVAGFLKYEQYF.